A single sample gave rise to the 27 T cell receptor beta chains below, sequenced in a study of control samples from healthy donors and cancer patients. TCRdb's table, derived via immunoSEQ multiplex PCR, lists solely in-frame clones and lacks some. This sample yields under 85,000 clones, of which around 80% are seen a single time; roughly 11% belongs to the top ten. The sequenced material came from PBMCs. Receptors originate from a man aged 55 to 69 with head and neck cancer.

The CDR3 loop reads CASISGGPSSYEQYF. The CDR3 DNA follows: TGTGCCAGCATCTCGGGGGGGCCGAGTTCCTACGAGCAGTACTTC. The chain has TRBV28 and TRBJ2-7, with TRBD2 identical over 8 bases. Germline-derived CDR1 and CDR2 are MDHEN and SYDVKM. Trimming took 7 bases from V and 1 from J; bases not matched to a gene: 9. This CDR3 has 15 residues.

The chain carries TRBV19 and TRBJ2-1; D ambiguous. With 9 bases removed from V and 4 bases from J, the gap between germline ends came to 13 bases. CDR1 and CDR2 from the germline V gene are LNHDA and SQIVND (reference sequence). The CDR3 consists of 13 residues. CDR3 in DNA: TGTGCCAGCAGCCGAACAGATTACAATGAGCAGTTCTTC. This translates into CASSRTDYNEQFF.

This clone was recorded a few times. The chain is built from TRBV6-5 and TRBJ2-1; D is unresolved. The V gene's germline CDR1 is MNHEY and CDR2 SVGAGI. V lost 5 bases, J lost 1 base, and 3 bases lay in between. CDR3 length: 12 residues. CDR3 loop: CASSISYNEQFF. The CDR3 DNA sequence: TGTGCCAGCAGTATTTCCTACAATGAGCAGTTCTTC.

The genes are TRBV11-2 and TRBJ2-7, with 7 positions matching TRBD1. Per germline, CDR1 SGHAT and CDR2 FQNNGV. This CDR3 is built from 13 residues. With 4 bases clipped from V and 6 bases from J, the junction kept 6 bases outside the gene matches. CDR3 in amino acids: CASSYGQAIEQYF. DNA of the CDR3: TGTGCCAGCAGCTACGGACAGGCTATCGAGCAGTACTTC.

The chain employs TRBV7-9 and TRBJ1-5; the D is unclear. Germline V gene sequence: CDR1 SEHNR, CDR2 FQNEAQ (reference sequence). The V gene lost 0 bases and the J gene lost 5 bases, with 5 bases spanning the gap. The CDR3 length is 13 residues. The CDR3 loop reads CASSLAGYQPQHF. DNA of the CDR3: TGTGCCAGCAGCTTAGCGGGGTATCAGCCCCAGCATTTT. Using reference TRBV7-9 and TRBJ1-5 for the parts outside the CDR3, the full variable domain is DTGVSQNPRHKITKRGQNVTFRCDPISEHNRLYWYRQTLGQGPEFLTYFQNEAQLEKSRLLSDRFSAERPKGSFSTLEIQRTEQGDSAMYLCASSLAGYQPQHFGDGTRLSIL.

The V gene is TRBV7-2, the J gene TRBJ1-4; D gene uncertain. The CDR3 is 16 residues long. V lost 0 bases and J 6 bases, leaving 14 bases between the germline ends. The germline gives CDR1 SGHTA, CDR2 FQGNSA. The CDR3 protein is CASSLARVLRDEKLFF. CDR3 bases: TGTGCCAGCAGCTTAGCTAGGGTCTTGCGAGATGAAAAACTGTTTTTT.

The V gene is TRBV5-6, the J gene TRBJ1-1; no reliable D call. The CDR3 runs to 13 residues. Deletions cut 0 bases from V and 11 bases from J, with 14 bases between. Germline CDR1 reads SGHDT; CDR2 reads YYEEEE. The CDR3 coding sequence is TGTGCCAGCAGCTTGGCGAACCCCCCCGGGGCTTTCTTT. This codes for CASSLANPPGAFF.

This clone was observed a few times. V is TRBV5-1 and J is TRBJ1-2; D remains unclear. Germline CDR1 SGHRS, CDR2 YFSETQ. V gave up 4 bases and J gave up 4 bases, with 14 bases separating them. This CDR3 contains 14 residues. DNA for the CDR3: TGCGCCAGCAGCCCGGATGGTAGAGGCTATGGCTACACCTTC. Translating gives CASSPDGRGYGYTF. Together with reference TRBV5-1 and TRBJ1-2, the CDR3 gives the full variable domain: KAGVTQTPRYLIKTRGQQVTLSCSPISGHRSVSWYQQTPGQGLQFLFEYFSETQRNKGNFPGRFSGRQFSNSRSEMNVSTLELGDSALYLCASSPDGRGYGYTFGSGTRLTVV.

J is TRBJ1-4 and V is TRBV6-5; D call uncertain. Deletions cut 0 bases from V and 8 bases from J, with 10 bases between. The CDR3 runs to 14 residues. The V gene's germline CDR1 is MNHEY and CDR2 SVGAGI. The CDR3 nucleotides read TGTGCCAGCAGTTACTCGGCTTCGACGGAAAAACTGTTTTTT. Translating it yields CASSYSASTEKLFF.

The genes are TRBV5-8 and TRBJ2-1, with 7 nucleotides matching TRBD2. Unmatched junction bases numbered 3, after V lost 3 bases and J lost 6 bases. Germline-derived CDR1 and CDR2 are SGHTS and YDEGEE. This CDR3 comprises 13 residues. The CDR3 here is CASSWAGVNEQFF. The CDR3 bases are TGTGCCAGCAGCTGGGCGGGGGTCAATGAGCAGTTCTTC.

V gene TRBV7-8 combines with J gene TRBJ2-7; no clear D. V was clipped by 1 base and J by 2 bases, with 6 bases between them. The length of the CDR3 is 13 residues. The germline CDR1 and CDR2 sequences are SGHVS and FQNEAQ. CDR3 coding DNA: TGTGCCAGCAGCTTAGTTCGAACCTACGAGCAGTACTTC. This gives the protein CASSLVRTYEQYF.

The V and J genes are TRBV19 and TRBJ1-5; D is uncertain. Trimming removed 5 bases from V and 6 bases from J, with 11 bases in between. The CDR3 extends over 13 amino acids. CDR1 is LNHDA and CDR2 is SQIVND in the germline V gene (reference sequence). The CDR3 reads CASSGVVGQPQHF. DNA for the CDR3: TGTGCCAGTAGTGGGGTGGTAGGTCAGCCCCAGCATTTT.

This sequence joins TRBV11-2 and TRBJ2-6; D not resolved. This CDR3 is built from 15 residues. Trimming took 0 bases from V and 7 from J, leaving 10 bases between them. Per the germline V gene, CDR1 is SGHAT and CDR2 is FQNNGV. CDR3 residues: CASSLDPSRANVLTF. The CDR3 DNA follows: TGTGCCAGCAGCTTAGATCCTTCTAGAGCCAACGTCCTGACTTTC.

The chain uses TRBV18 and TRBJ2-7; D could derive from TRBD1 or TRBD2 (5 bases each). With 6 bases removed from V and 2 bases from J, the gap between germline ends came to 17 bases. Germline-derived CDR1 and CDR2 are KGHSH and LQKENI. The CDR3 totals 15 residues. The CDR3 loop reads CASSHGTAETYEQYF. In DNA form, the CDR3 reads TGTGCCAGCTCTCACGGGACCGCCGAAACCTACGAGCAGTACTTC.

V gene TRBV7-2 combines with J gene TRBJ1-2, with D unresolved. This CDR3 comprises 13 residues. V was pared by 3 bases and J by 4 bases, with 9 bases between. Per the germline V gene, CDR1 is SGHTA and CDR2 is FQGNSA. CDR3 region: CASSFPGVYGYTF. The CDR3 nucleotides read TGTGCCAGCAGCTTCCCCGGGGTCTATGGCTACACCTTC.

The chain combines TRBV5-8 with TRBJ2-5, with 8 positions matching TRBD2. Germline V gene data show CDR1 as SGHTS and CDR2 as YDEGEE. The V and J ends lost 1 base and 0 bases, in that order; junction bases with no gene match: 5. This CDR3 is built from 16 residues. The CDR3 DNA reads as TGTGCCAGCAGCTTGAAACTAGCGGCCCACCAAGAGACCCAGTACTTC. It translates to CASSLKLAAHQETQYF.

This clone was observed a single time. V usage is TRBV28 and J usage is TRBJ2-1, with 7 bases identical to TRBD1. CDR3 length: 13 residues. V was pared by 4 bases and J by 9 bases, with 6 bases of the junction left unmatched. Germline-derived CDR1 and CDR2 are MDHEN and SYDVKM. For the CDR3, the DNA is TGTGCCAGCAGTTCCGGGACAGTCAGTGAGCAGTTCTTC. It translates to CASSSGTVSEQFF. Supplemented by reference TRBV28 and TRBJ2-1, the full variable domain reads DVKVTQSSRYLVKRTGEKVFLECVQDMDHENMFWYRQDPGLGLRLIYFSYDVKMKEKGDIPEGYSVSREKKERFSLILESASTNQTSMYLCASSSGTVSEQFFGPGTRLTVL.

The rearrangement uses TRBV5-4 and TRBJ1-3, with TRBD1 matching 7 bases. This CDR3 has 14 residues. Per germline, CDR1 SGHNT and CDR2 YYREEE (reference sequence). J gave up 4 bases and V 4 bases, and 5 bases lay outside the gene matches. CDR3 DNA sequence: TGTGCCAGCAGCCCGGGACAGACAGGAAACACCATATATTTT. Protein: CASSPGQTGNTIYF. Using reference TRBV5-4 and TRBJ1-3 for the parts outside the CDR3, the full variable domain is ETGVTQSPTHLIKTRGQQVTLRCSSQSGHNTVSWYQQALGQGPQFIFQYYREEENGRGNFPPRFSGLQFPNYSSELNVNALELDDSALYLCASSPGQTGNTIYFGEGSWLTVV.

The CDR3 DNA is TGTGCCAGCAGCTTGTCCCAAACGGGAGTTTTTACCGGGGAGCTGTTTTTT. This gives the protein CASSLSQTGVFTGELFF. This chain uses TRBV5-8 with TRBJ2-2; D perhaps matches TRBD2 (6 bases). Trimming pared 1 base from V and 5 bases from J, leaving 18 bases between. The CDR3 is made up of 17 amino acids. Looked up from germline, CDR1 is SGHTS and CDR2 is YDEGEE.

The chain carries TRBV24-1 and TRBJ1-5; no firm D call. Trimming left V 6 bases short and J 0 bases short, with 8 bases between. Germline V gives CDR1 KGHDR, CDR2 SFDVKD. This CDR3 comprises 14 residues. CDR3 sequence reads: CATSMSGSNQPQHF. CDR3 in DNA: TGTGCCACCAGTATGTCAGGTAGCAATCAGCCCCAGCATTTT.

The gene calls are TRBV3-1 (or the pseudogene TRBV3-2) and TRBJ2-1, with 9 nucleotides matching TRBD2. V dropped 3 bases and J dropped 7; count of bases not matched to a gene: 13. Germline V gene sequence: CDR1 LGHDT, CDR2 YNNKEL (reference sequence). The CDR3 has 17 residues. The DNA for the CDR3 is TGTGCCAGCAGCCACTTTCTGGCGGGGGGGGAGAATAATGAGCAGTTCTTC. Residues: CASSHFLAGGENNEQFF.

V usage is TRBV3-1 (or the pseudogene TRBV3-2) and J usage is TRBJ2-1; D is unclear. Germline CDR1 is LGHDT and CDR2 is YNNKEL (reference sequence). This CDR3 spans 13 amino acids. The V and J ends lost 3 bases and 7 bases respectively, with 10 bases between them. The DNA for the CDR3 is TGTGCCAGCAGCCATCTCCGGCCAAATGAGCAGTTCTTC. The encoded protein is CASSHLRPNEQFF.

This clone came up a few times. The rearrangement links TRBV7-8 to TRBJ2-7, with TRBD1 identical over 7 bases. This CDR3 has 14 amino acids. V trimming: 5 bases; J trimming: 7 bases; junction bases outside the gene matches: 11. Germline-derived CDR1 and CDR2 are SGHVS and FQNEAQ. The CDR3 coding sequence is TGTGCCAGCAGCCCCCCGAGACAGGGACGAGAGCAGTACTTC. The encoded protein is CASSPPRQGREQYF.

The J gene is TRBJ2-7, the V gene TRBV7-8; D possibly corresponds to TRBD2 (5 bases). CDR1 SGHVS and CDR2 FQNEAQ come from the germline V gene. V lost 5 bases and J lost 3, with 11 bases in between. This CDR3 has 13 residues. The CDR3, as DNA: TGTGCCAGCAGCATTCGGGGTCGCTACGAGCAGTACTTC. It specifies CASSIRGRYEQYF.

The chain has TRBV11-2 and TRBJ2-1, with D possibly matching TRBD2 (6 bases). Germline-derived CDR1 and CDR2 are SGHAT and FQNNGV. CDR3 length equals 14 residues. Deletions cut 4 bases from V and 7 bases from J, with 14 bases between. The CDR3 here is CASSSRRGLNEQFF. The CDR3 bases are TGTGCCAGCAGCTCCCGCCGAGGACTAAATGAGCAGTTCTTC.

The rearrangement joins TRBV6-1 to TRBJ1-2, with D maybe TRBD1 (6 bases). This CDR3 comprises 16 residues. With 1 base removed from V and 7 bases from J, the gap between germline ends came to 19 bases. Germline V gene sequence: CDR1 MNHNS, CDR2 SASEGT. In DNA, the CDR3 is TGTGCCAGCAGTGAAGTTCAGGGGCGCTGGTTTGGTGGCTACACCTTC. Translated: CASSEVQGRWFGGYTF.

The genes are TRBV7-2 and TRBJ2-1; D is possibly TRBD2 (6 bases). The germline V gene encodes CDR1 SGHTA and CDR2 FQGNSA. This CDR3 is 15 amino acids long. V lost 5 bases to trimming and J lost 8 bases, with 19 bases between them. CDR3 protein: CASSLGDSWFDEQFF. The CDR3 DNA is TGTGCCAGCAGCCTCGGGGACTCATGGTTTGATGAGCAGTTCTTC. Drawing the rest from reference TRBV7-2 and TRBJ2-1, the complete variable domain is GAGVSQSPSNKVTEKGKDVELRCDPISGHTALYWYRQSLGQGLEFLIYFQGNSAPDKSGLPSDRFSAERTGGSVSTLTIQRTQQEDSAVYLCASSLGDSWFDEQFFGPGTRLTVL.